Sequencing of this TCR beta chain was carried out in a study of OX40 agonist ivuxolimab in advanced cancers. Describing the broader study: Ivuxolimab was an agonistic, fully human IgG2 monoclonal antibody directed against OX40 (CD134), a costimulatory receptor. Intravenous ivuxolimab was administered to patients every 2 weeks at six dose levels: 0.01, 0.1, 0.3, 1.5, 3 and 10 mg/kg. Of the approximately 54 patients in dose escalation, approximately 20 had hepatocellular carcinoma, about 15 had melanoma, 9 had renal cell carcinoma and 9 had head and neck cancer. A male proportion of approximately 83% and a mean age of 60 years, ranging from about 20 to 79, were recorded for the dose-escalation cohort. Prior anti-PD-1, anti-PD-L1 or anti-CTLA-4 therapy was permitted, and checkpoint inhibitors had been received by 40% to 50% of dose-escalation patients. Three dose-escalation patients achieved partial responses, one with hepatocellular carcinoma and two with cutaneous melanoma. The point of sequencing TCRbeta in the periphery was to test whether ivuxolimab changed TCR sequence diversity and drove clonal T-cell expansion. The paper describes the monotherapy dose-escalation part (N of about 57 patients) of the phase I trial of ivuxolimab. The paper as a whole reports these results and caveats: In the 0.1-3.0 mg/kg groups, partial responders had among the lowest normalized peripheral clonal expansion, particularly in CD8+ T cells. On average, CD8+ T cells showed more expanded clones than CD4+ T cells after ivuxolimab. At doses from 0.1 to 3.0 mg/kg, clonal expansion was seen in both CD4+ and CD8+ blood T cells between baseline and week 6. Low levels of normalized T-cell clonal expansion were also seen in some nonresponding patients. Antigen specificity was not determined for the clonally expanded peripheral T cells.

Remarks on this clone: No antigen is known for it. Within one base of it there is no much larger clone, and no base qualities were kept.

Including cysteine and phenylalanine, the CDR3 has 17 amino acids. Here the CDR3 DNA is all that survives: 51 bases in frame from base 1. CDR1 and CDR2, looked up from the germline V gene, are SGDLS and YYNGEE. Germline trimming: 0 bases from V, 0 bases from J; junction bases outside gene matches: 5. The trial excluded patients who had a history of autoimmune disease or who were on systemic immunosuppression. Peripheral blood for TCR sequencing was collected from all dose cohorts at baseline, on cycle 4 day 1, and on cycle 7 day 1. Samples were obtained from an open-label, multicenter, first-in-human phase I dose-escalation trial of ivuxolimab. Adults with locally advanced or metastatic melanoma, renal cell carcinoma, hepatocellular carcinoma or head and neck squamous cell carcinoma were enrolled in the trial. Before TCR sequencing, CD4+ T cells and CD8+ T cells were sorted from peripheral blood as separate populations.

To sequence the TCRbeta CDR3 region, genomic DNA was isolated from the sorted cells. TCRbeta CDR3 regions were sequenced using the immunoSEQ Assay. The table comes from immuneACCESS by way of TCRdb, which keeps in-frame sequences with V and J called. Part of the clones is missing from these tables; in studies checked, under half for an unresolved V gene and the rest for unknown reasons. The sample yields about 18,000 clones; 80% were counted once. Under 30% of the sample belongs to the ten largest clones. This receptor was obtained from an adult with an advanced solid tumor such as melanoma, head and neck, liver or kidney cancer. The sample here was CD4+ or CD8+ T cells sorted from blood, taken in a trial of the OX40 agonist ivuxolimab. The chain employs TRBV9 and TRBJ2-1; TRBD2 fits 8 bases in the junction. The CDR3 region: CASSVASSGTSYNEQFF. The DNA sequence is TGTGCCAGCAGCGTAGCGAGTAGCGGGACCTCCTACAATGAGCAGTTCTTC.